The rows below give T cell receptor beta chains drawn from one sample of a study of blood T cell repertoires in COVID-19. Profiled with immunoSEQ multiplex PCR; TCRdb holds only in-frame clones, not every one. In the table there are roughly 69,000 clones, roughly 80% of which are singletons. Input material: PBMCs or T cells enriched from blood (not recorded which). The origin of the receptors is a woman aged 40 to 50 with acute COVID-19. The CDR3 runs from the conserved cysteine through the conserved F or W. Fields, in order: D gene, V gene, J gene, clone size, CDR3 protein, CDR3 DNA. A D gene is named only where the DNA matches it firmly. The size field is filled for only some rows; it gives once, few, many or a size class.

d_call: TRBD2
v_call: TRBV6-5
j_call: TRBJ2-1
clone_size: -
cdr3_aa: CASSRDYNNEQFF
cdr3_nt: TGTGCCAGTAGCCGGGACTACAACAATGAGCAGTTCTTC

d_call: -
v_call: TRBV7-2
j_call: TRBJ1-5
clone_size: -
cdr3_aa: CASSSDIRGDIQHF
cdr3_nt: TGTGCCAGCAGCTCCGACATAAGAGGGGACATTCAGCATTTT

d_call: TRBD1
v_call: TRBV3-1/TRBV3-2
j_call: TRBJ2-6
clone_size: -
cdr3_aa: CASTHYAGGISGANVLTF
cdr3_nt: TGTGCCAGCACTCATTACGCAGGGGGCATCTCTGGGGCCAACGTCCTGACTTTC

d_call: TRBD2
v_call: TRBV7-2
j_call: TRBJ2-1
clone_size: -
cdr3_aa: CASSLFPSGGARYNEQFF
cdr3_nt: TGTGCCAGCAGCTTATTCCCTAGCGGGGGGGCTCGGTACAATGAGCAGTTCTTC

d_call: TRBD2
v_call: TRBV10-2
j_call: TRBJ2-2
clone_size: -
cdr3_aa: CASTAGRGGLFF
cdr3_nt: TGCGCCAGCACGGCAGGCCGGGGGGGGCTGTTTTTT

d_call: TRBD1
v_call: TRBV19
j_call: TRBJ1-5
clone_size: -
cdr3_aa: CASSGQELAGQPQHF
cdr3_nt: TGTGCCAGCTCGGGACAGGAATTGGCGGGTCAGCCCCAGCATTTT

d_call: -
v_call: TRBV5-8
j_call: TRBJ1-2
clone_size: -
cdr3_aa: CASSLDMNYGYTF
cdr3_nt: TGTGCCAGCAGCTTGGACATGAACTATGGCTACACCTTC

d_call: TRBD1
v_call: TRBV10-2
j_call: TRBJ2-7
clone_size: -
cdr3_aa: CASSGDRGYEQYF
cdr3_nt: TGCGCCAGCAGTGGGGACAGGGGCTACGAGCAGTACTTC

d_call: -
v_call: TRBV11-3
j_call: TRBJ1-1
clone_size: -
cdr3_aa: CASSDTANTEAFF
cdr3_nt: TGTGCCAGCAGCGATACAGCGAACACTGAAGCTTTCTTT

d_call: -
v_call: TRBV6-1
j_call: TRBJ1-6
clone_size: few
cdr3_aa: CASSERGTSSYNSPLHF
cdr3_nt: TGTGCCAGCAGTGAAAGGGGGACGAGCTCCTATAATTCACCCCTCCACTTT

d_call: -
v_call: TRBV6-5
j_call: TRBJ1-1
clone_size: -
cdr3_aa: CASSSDRNTEAFF
cdr3_nt: TGTGCCAGCAGTTCTGACAGGAACACTGAAGCTTTCTTT

d_call: TRBD2
v_call: TRBV19
j_call: TRBJ2-1
clone_size: few
cdr3_aa: CASKPSGTYNEQFF
cdr3_nt: TGTGCCAGTAAGCCTAGCGGGACCTACAATGAGCAGTTCTTC

d_call: TRBD1
v_call: TRBV24-1
j_call: TRBJ1-2
clone_size: -
cdr3_aa: CATSDPGQAHGYTF
cdr3_nt: TGTGCCACCAGTGATCCCGGACAGGCACATGGCTACACCTTC

d_call: -
v_call: TRBV21-1
j_call: TRBJ2-7
clone_size: -
cdr3_aa: CASSKLLGYSYEQYF
cdr3_nt: TGTGCCAGCAGCAAGCTCCTCGGTTACTCCTACGAGCAGTACTTC

d_call: TRBD1
v_call: TRBV24-1
j_call: TRBJ2-5
clone_size: -
cdr3_aa: CATNPGTGKETQYF
cdr3_nt: TGTGCCACCAACCCGGGGACAGGGAAAGAGACCCAGTACTTC

d_call: -
v_call: TRBV7-8
j_call: TRBJ1-5
clone_size: -
cdr3_aa: CASSLGAPSGSNQPQHF
cdr3_nt: TGTGCCAGCAGCTTGGGGGCACCCTCGGGTAGCAATCAGCCCCAGCATTTT

d_call: -
v_call: TRBV2
j_call: TRBJ2-7
clone_size: -
cdr3_aa: CASSLDYEQYF
cdr3_nt: TGTGCCAGCAGTCTAGATTACGAGCAGTACTTC

d_call: TRBD1
v_call: TRBV28
j_call: TRBJ2-7
clone_size: -
cdr3_aa: CASSWGTAGSISSYEQYF
cdr3_nt: TGTGCCAGCAGTTGGGGGACAGCCGGTTCCATCAGCTCCTACGAGCAGTACTTC

d_call: -
v_call: TRBV12-3/TRBV12-4
j_call: TRBJ1-1
clone_size: few
cdr3_aa: CASRETDYIEAFF
cdr3_nt: TGTGCCAGCAGAGAGACAGATTACATTGAAGCTTTCTTT

d_call: -
v_call: TRBV29-1
j_call: TRBJ2-1
clone_size: -
cdr3_aa: CSVAAPVSSYNEQFF
cdr3_nt: TGCAGCGTTGCCGCCCCCGTCAGCTCCTACAATGAGCAGTTCTTC

d_call: -
v_call: TRBV19
j_call: TRBJ2-3
clone_size: -
cdr3_aa: CATKSVSTDTQYF
cdr3_nt: TGTGCCACCAAGTCGGTCAGCACAGATACGCAGTATTTT

d_call: -
v_call: TRBV4-1
j_call: TRBJ1-3
clone_size: -
cdr3_aa: CASSSFRGEGRGGAGNTIYF
cdr3_nt: TGCGCCAGCAGCTCCTTCCGGGGTGAGGGTAGAGGAGGAGCTGGAAACACCATATATTTT

d_call: TRBD1
v_call: TRBV5-6
j_call: TRBJ1-2
clone_size: -
cdr3_aa: CASRGQGLGYGYTF
cdr3_nt: TGTGCCAGCAGGGGACAGGGGCTTGGCTATGGCTACACCTTC

d_call: TRBD2
v_call: TRBV2
j_call: TRBJ2-7
clone_size: -
cdr3_aa: CASSEVWGSGSNDEQYF
cdr3_nt: TGTGCCAGCAGTGAAGTTTGGGGTAGCGGGAGTAACGACGAGCAGTACTTC

d_call: -
v_call: TRBV7-3
j_call: TRBJ2-1
clone_size: -
cdr3_aa: CASSLTSRNEQFF
cdr3_nt: TGTGCCAGCAGCTTAACCTCTAGGAATGAGCAGTTCTTC

d_call: TRBD2
v_call: TRBV27
j_call: TRBJ2-3
clone_size: -
cdr3_aa: CASSLSYLARGVSTDTQYF
cdr3_nt: TGTGCCAGCAGTTTATCGTATCTTGCCCGGGGGGTGAGCACAGATACGCAGTATTTT

d_call: -
v_call: TRBV24-1
j_call: TRBJ1-2
clone_size: -
cdr3_aa: CATSGPGTLYGYTF
cdr3_nt: TGTGCCACCAGTGGACCCGGGACACTCTATGGCTACACCTTC

d_call: -
v_call: TRBV11-2
j_call: TRBJ1-2
clone_size: once
cdr3_aa: CASSSVLDREYYGYTF
cdr3_nt: TGTGCCAGCAGCTCTGTACTGGACAGAGAGTACTATGGCTACACCTTC

d_call: -
v_call: TRBV13
j_call: TRBJ1-3
clone_size: -
cdr3_aa: CASRDTSSGNTIYF
cdr3_nt: TGTGCCAGTCGGGACACGAGCTCTGGAAACACCATATATTTT

d_call: -
v_call: TRBV10-3
j_call: TRBJ1-2
clone_size: -
cdr3_aa: CAISESKGISRYTF
cdr3_nt: TGTGCCATCAGTGAGTCGAAGGGGATCTCGCGGTACACCTTC

d_call: -
v_call: TRBV6-7
j_call: TRBJ1-6
clone_size: -
cdr3_aa: CASRIHSNSPLHF
cdr3_nt: TGTGCCAGCAGGATCCACAGCAATTCACCCCTCCACTTT